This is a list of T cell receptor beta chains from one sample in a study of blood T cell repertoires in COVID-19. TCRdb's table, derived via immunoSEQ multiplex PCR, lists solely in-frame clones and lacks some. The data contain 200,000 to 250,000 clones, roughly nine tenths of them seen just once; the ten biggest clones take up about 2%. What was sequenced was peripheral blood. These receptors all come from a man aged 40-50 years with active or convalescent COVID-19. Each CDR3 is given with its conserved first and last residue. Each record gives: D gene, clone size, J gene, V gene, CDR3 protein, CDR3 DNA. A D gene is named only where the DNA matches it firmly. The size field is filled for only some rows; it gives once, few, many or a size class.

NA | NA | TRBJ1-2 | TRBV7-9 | CASSQDSSYGYTF | TGTGCCAGCAGCCAGGACAGCTCTTATGGCTACACCTTC
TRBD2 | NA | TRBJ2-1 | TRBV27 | CASSLLGGSSYNEQFF | TGTGCCAGCAGTTTGTTGGGAGGGAGCTCCTACAATGAGCAGTTCTTC
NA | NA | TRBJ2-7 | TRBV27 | CASSLSGTGPSYEQYF | TGTGCCAGCAGTTTAAGCGGGACAGGTCCTTCCTACGAGCAGTACTTC
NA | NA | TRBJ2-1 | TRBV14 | CASSQDVVREPLPYNEQFF | TGTGCCAGCAGCCAAGATGTGGTAAGGGAGCCCCTACCATACAATGAGCAGTTCTTC
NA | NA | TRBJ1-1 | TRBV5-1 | CASSPGGANEAFF | TGCGCCAGCAGCCCCGGGGGAGCAAATGAAGCTTTCTTT
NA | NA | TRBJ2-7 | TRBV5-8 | CASSPGISYEQYF | TGTGCCAGCAGCCCGGGGATCTCCTACGAGCAGTACTTC
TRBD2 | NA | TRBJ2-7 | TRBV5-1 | CASSSAGNSYEQYF | TGCGCCAGCAGCTCAGCGGGAAACTCCTACGAGCAGTACTTC
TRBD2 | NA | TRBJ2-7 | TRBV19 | CASTPGIRAGAYEQYF | TGTGCCAGTACCCCCGGTATACGAGCGGGGGCCTACGAGCAGTACTTC
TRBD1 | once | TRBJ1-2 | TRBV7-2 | CASSSQGTVSTNYGYTF | TGTGCCAGCAGCTCGCAAGGGACAGTCAGCACTAACTATGGCTACACCTTC
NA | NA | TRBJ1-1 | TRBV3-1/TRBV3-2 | CASSLRGVTTEAFF | TGTGCCAGCAGCCTGCGAGGAGTAACGACTGAAGCTTTCTTT
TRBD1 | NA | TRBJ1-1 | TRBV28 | CASRKGTGGASAFF | TGTGCCAGCAGAAAGGGAACAGGGGGCGCTTCGGCTTTCTTT
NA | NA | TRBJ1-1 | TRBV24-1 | CATSDRGNRATEAFF | TGTGCCACCAGTGATAGGGGGAACAGGGCTACTGAAGCTTTCTTT